Shown below are 30 T cell receptor beta chains from a single sample sequenced in a study of OX40 agonist ivuxolimab in advanced cancers. The method was immunoSEQ multiplex PCR; TCRdb's version includes in-frame clones alone and lacks a portion of them. Of roughly 76,000 clones listed, about 79% are singletons. The sample was CD4+ or CD8+ T cells sorted from blood, taken in a trial of the OX40 agonist ivuxolimab. The receptors were gathered from an adult with an advanced solid tumor such as melanoma, head and neck, liver or kidney cancer.

J is TRBJ2-5 and V is TRBV11-3, with D perhaps matching TRBD2 (5 bases). In germline, CDR1 is SGHNT, CDR2 YENEEA. Trimming removed 3 bases from V and 2 bases from J, with 10 bases in between. The CDR3 has 14 residues. The DNA of the CDR3 is TGTGCCAGCAGCTTCCGACTACAACAAGAGACCCAGTACTTC. Translation: CASSFRLQQETQYF.

The chain has TRBV6-1 and TRBJ2-2; 7 bases are shared with TRBD1. The CDR3 is 14 residues long. V lost 7 bases and J lost 6; bases outside the gene matches: 8. CDR1 and CDR2 from the germline V gene are MNHNS and SASEGT. This CDR3 is CASIETGVSGELFF. The CDR3, as DNA: TGTGCCAGCATCGAAACAGGGGTATCCGGGGAGCTGTTTTTT.

V usage is TRBV5-4 and J usage is TRBJ2-1, with 11 bases matching TRBD1. The junction had 10 bases not matched to a gene; V was cut back by 3 bases and J by 8 bases. The CDR3 is made up of 16 amino acids. The germline V gene has CDR1 SGHNT and CDR2 YYREEE (reference sequence). The CDR3 reads CASSSGDRGIGDEQFF. CDR3 bases: TGTGCCAGCAGCTCAGGGGACAGGGGGATTGGGGATGAGCAGTTCTTC. The entire variable domain, with the rest obtained from reference TRBV5-4 and TRBJ2-1, is as follows: ETGVTQSPTHLIKTRGQQVTLRCSSQSGHNTVSWYQQALGQGPQFIFQYYREEENGRGNFPPRFSGLQFPNYSSELNVNALELDDSALYLCASSSGDRGIGDEQFFGPGTRLTVL.

Concerning this clone: A clone one base away is much larger, so this may be a read error. Other DNA sequences of this sample code for an identical CDR3. This sequence joins TRBV5-1 and TRBJ1-1; D uncertain. With 5 bases removed from V and 3 bases from J, the gap between germline ends came to 5 bases. Looked up from germline, CDR1 is SGHRS and CDR2 is YFSETQ. The CDR3 length is 11 residues. In DNA, the CDR3 is TGCGCCAGCAGTGGGGACACTGAAGCTTTCTTT. This codes for CASSGDTEAFF.

Points on this clone: At one end the junction does not follow the germline gene, possibly because of a read error. This chain joins TRBV7-3 and TRBJ1-2, with 7 positions matching TRBD1. Germline V CDR1 and CDR2: SGHTA, FQGTGA. CDR3 length equals 13 residues. CDR3: CASSSDPRGRISF. The DNA of the CDR3 is TGTGCCAGCAGCTCAGATCCCAGGGGGAGGATTAGCTTC.

This rearrangement joins TRBV5-6 to TRBJ1-5; a possible D gene is TRBD1 (6 bases). Trimming left V 1 base short and J 6 bases short, with 14 bases between. This CDR3 has 15 amino acids. CDR1 and CDR2 (germline): SGHDT, YYEEEE. CDR3 bases: TGTGCCAGCAGCTTGTATTCAGGGGTGACTCAGCCCCAGCATTTT. It codes for CASSLYSGVTQPQHF.

The genes are TRBV9 and TRBJ1-1, with D tentatively TRBD1 (6 bases). Looked up from germline, CDR1 is SGDLS and CDR2 is YYNGEE. The CDR3 spans 14 residues. Between the trimmed V and J ends, which lost 3 bases and 0 bases, there was a span of 9 bases. For the CDR3, the DNA is TGTGCCAGCAGCGCGGGACACCTGAACACTGAAGCTTTCTTT. It yields the protein CASSAGHLNTEAFF. Using reference TRBV9 and TRBJ1-1 for the parts outside the CDR3, the full variable domain is DSGVTQTPKHLITATGQRVTLRCSPRSGDLSVYWYQQSLDQGLQFLIQYYNGEERAKGNILERFSAQQFPDLHSELNLSSLELGDSALYFCASSAGHLNTEAFFGQGTRLTVV.

The V gene is TRBV19, the J gene TRBJ1-5; 11 bases agree with TRBD1. This CDR3 is 16 amino acids long. V gave up 7 bases and J gave up 4 bases; unmatched junction bases: 9. The germline V gene has CDR1 LNHDA and CDR2 SQIVND (reference sequence). For the CDR3, the DNA is TGTGCCAGTAATCGGAGGGACAGGGGGTTGAATCAGCCCCAGCATTTT. Protein sequence: CASNRRDRGLNQPQHF.

The chain carries TRBV5-1 and TRBJ2-1; TRBD2 is a possible D gene (6 bases). This CDR3 contains 16 residues. V lost 0 bases, J lost 4 bases, and 14 bases lay in between. Germline V lookup: CDR1 SGHRS, CDR2 YFSETQ. The CDR3 sequence is CASSLDRDSDYNEQFF. CDR3 bases: TGCGCCAGCAGCTTGGACCGGGACTCGGATTACAATGAGCAGTTCTTC.

This clone has only a few counts. The gene calls are TRBV4-3 and TRBJ1-1; D unresolved. Between the trimmed V and J ends, which lost 0 bases and 6 bases, there was a span of 14 bases. Per the germline V gene, CDR1 is LGHNA and CDR2 is YSLEER. The CDR3 has 15 amino acids. CDR3 bases: TGCGCCAGCAGCCAAGATTACGGGCTGAGACCTGAAGCTTTCTTT. Residues: CASSQDYGLRPEAFF.

As for this clone: This CDR3 fails to terminate in the conserved phenylalanine or tryptophan, so it likely reflects a read error. The V call is TRBV7-2, the J call TRBJ1-2; D gene unclear. Deletions cut 5 bases from V and 9 bases from J, with 22 bases between. CDR3 length: 15 residues. CDR1 is SGHTA and CDR2 is FQGNSA in the germline V gene. CDR3 sequence reads: CASSPGGGNDLRYTL. CDR3 sequence (DNA): TGTGCCAGCAGCCCAGGAGGAGGCAACGATCTCCGCTACACCCTC.

This sequence joins TRBV6-1 and TRBJ1-6, with a tentative D call TRBD1 (5 bases). Germline V gene lookup returns CDR1 MNHNS and CDR2 SASEGT. V dropped 5 bases and J dropped 0 bases, with 8 bases sitting between them. This CDR3 contains 15 residues. CDR3 residues: CASSRGSSYNSPLHF. The CDR3 DNA follows: TGTGCCAGCAGTCGGGGGAGCTCCTATAATTCACCCCTCCACTTT.

The rearrangement uses TRBV29-1 and TRBJ1-2; 9 nucleotides line up with TRBD1. Per the germline V gene, CDR1 is SQVTM and CDR2 is ANQGSEA. The CDR3 spans 15 residues. V lost 5 bases, J lost 5 bases, and 12 bases stayed unmatched. This chain's CDR3 is CSVSGQGFGPYGYTF. In DNA, the CDR3 is TGCAGCGTTTCGGGACAGGGTTTTGGTCCTTATGGCTACACCTTC. Looking up the rest from reference TRBV29-1 and TRBJ1-2 gives the full variable domain: SAVISQKPSRDICQRGTSLTIQCQVDSQVTMMFWYRQQPGQSLTLIATANQGSEATYESGFVIDKFPISRPNLTFSTLTVSNMSPEDSSIYLCSVSGQGFGPYGYTFGSGTRLTVV.

This sequence joins TRBV19 and TRBJ2-1; TRBD1 aligns across 8 bases. The CDR3 has 14 residues. Trimming removed 5 bases from V and 7 bases from J; junction bases left unmatched: 7. Per the germline V gene, CDR1 is LNHDA and CDR2 is SQIVND (reference sequence). The CDR3 spells CASSATGESNEQFF. Here the CDR3 DNA reads TGTGCCAGTAGTGCGACAGGGGAGTCGAATGAGCAGTTCTTC.

The chain links TRBV6-1 to TRBJ1-2; D ambiguous. Germline values: CDR1 MNHNS, CDR2 SASEGT. The length of the CDR3 is 17 residues. Deletions cut 2 bases from V and 0 bases from J, with 16 bases between. This chain's CDR3 is CASSELAGTLANYGYTF. The CDR3 coding sequence is TGTGCCAGCAGTGAACTGGCAGGAACCTTAGCTAACTATGGCTACACCTTC.

V usage is TRBV14 and J usage is TRBJ1-2, with a tentative D call TRBD1 (6 bases). The V gene lost 2 bases and the J gene lost 6 bases, with 13 bases spanning the gap. This CDR3 region has 14 residues. In germline, CDR1 is SGHDN, CDR2 FVKESK. The CDR3 is CASSQITGGDGYTF. For the CDR3, the DNA is TGTGCCAGCAGCCAAATCACCGGGGGCGATGGCTACACCTTC.

This clone occurred a few times. The chain is built from TRBV29-1 and TRBJ1-5; D perhaps matches TRBD1 (5 bases). V shed 6 bases and J shed 5 bases, with 14 bases lying between them. The germline V gene has CDR1 SQVTM and CDR2 ANQGSEA. The CDR3 loop spans 13 amino acids. CDR3 region: CSVQRDFDQPQHF. CDR3 bases: TGCAGCGTACAACGGGACTTCGATCAGCCCCAGCATTTT.

The chain joins TRBV4-1 to TRBJ2-7, with TRBD1 identical over 9 bases. Losses at the gene ends were 5 bases for V and 3 bases for J; bases not matched to a gene: 8. Germline loops: CDR1 MGHRA, CDR2 YSYEKL. The CDR3 consists of 15 residues. CDR3 amino acids: CASSYAGQGFYEQYF. The CDR3 DNA is TGCGCCAGCAGCTACGCAGGACAGGGGTTCTACGAGCAGTACTTC.

This clone was counted a few times. The J gene is TRBJ1-6, the V gene TRBV7-2; D is possibly TRBD1 (6 bases). V gave up 3 bases and J gave up 7 bases, with 13 bases separating them. This CDR3 has 15 amino acids. Germline loops: CDR1 SGHTA, CDR2 FQGNSA. CDR3 residues: CASSLAGVGNSPLHF. The CDR3 coding sequence is TGTGCCAGCAGCTTGGCAGGGGTTGGAAATTCACCCCTCCACTTT.

This CDR3 reads CASSFLNPVSAGNSPLHF. CDR3 coding DNA: TGTGCCAGCAGTTTTTTAAACCCGGTATCCGCAGGGAATTCACCCCTCCACTTT. The rearrangement joins TRBV27 to TRBJ1-6; possibly TRBD1 for D (5 bases). V lost 3 bases to trimming and J lost 7 bases, with 22 bases between them. Germline-derived CDR1 and CDR2 are MNHEY and SMNVEV (reference sequence). This CDR3 contains 18 residues.

This CDR3 reads CASSYDRSDGYEQYF. CDR3 bases: TGTGCCAGCAGTTACGACCGCTCGGACGGTTACGAGCAGTACTTC. The chain links TRBV6-5 to TRBJ2-7; D remains ambiguous. The CDR3 loop spans 15 amino acids. The V end lost 2 bases, the J end lost 4 bases, and 15 bases lay between the germline ends. Germline V lookup: CDR1 MNHEY, CDR2 SVGAGI.

The rearrangement links TRBV19 to TRBJ1-2; 9 bases align to TRBD1. CDR1 is LNHDA and CDR2 is SQIVND in the germline V gene (reference sequence). The CDR3 sequence is 14 residues long. Trimming at V came to 5 bases and at J to 4 bases, leaving 5 bases not matched to a gene. The CDR3, as DNA: TGTGCCAGTAGTGCCGGGACAGGGATCTATGGCTACACCTTC. This encodes CASSAGTGIYGYTF.

The chain joins TRBV4-1 to TRBJ1-1; tentatively, D is TRBD1 (6 bases). Germline CDR1 and CDR2: MGHRA and YSYEKL. Trimming left V 1 base short and J 4 bases short, with 10 bases between. The CDR3 is 14 residues long. DNA for the CDR3: TGCGCCAGCAGCCAAGTAGGGGGGTCCACTGAAGCTTTCTTT. Translation: CASSQVGGSTEAFF.

The chain has TRBV5-4 and TRBJ1-2; 9 bases align to TRBD1. J gave up 7 bases and V 3 bases, and 7 bases lay outside the gene matches. The CDR3 is 14 amino acids. In germline, CDR1 is SGHNT, CDR2 YYREEE (reference sequence). In DNA form, the CDR3 reads TGTGCCAGCAGCTGGGGGGGGACAGGGACTGGCTACACCTTC. Its protein product is CASSWGGTGTGYTF.

The genes are TRBV19 and TRBJ1-2, with TRBD1 as a possible D gene (5 bases). CDR1 is LNHDA, CDR2 SQIVND, per germline (reference sequence). The V end was cut by 4 bases, the J end by 1 base, with 13 bases between. The CDR3 runs 15 residues. CDR3 amino acids: CASSTGWGLNYGYTF. The CDR3 DNA follows: TGTGCCAGTAGTACAGGATGGGGCCTTAACTATGGCTACACCTTC.

Only one count was recorded for this clone. The V gene is TRBV2, the J gene TRBJ2-5, with TRBD1 matching over 10 bases. The V gene end was trimmed by 7 bases and the J gene end by 3 bases; junction bases not matched to a gene: 5. The CDR3 runs to 14 residues. In germline, CDR1 is SNHLY, CDR2 FYNNEI. In DNA form, the CDR3 reads TGTGCCAGCAAACAAGGGACAGGGGAAGAGACCCAGTACTTC. The encoded protein is CASKQGTGEETQYF. Full variable domain (missing parts from reference TRBV2 and TRBJ2-5): EPEVTQTPSHQVTQMGQEVILRCVPISNHLYFYWYRQILGQKVEFLVSFYNNEISEKSEIFDDQFSVERPDGSNFTLKIRSTKLEDSAMYFCASKQGTGEETQYFGPGTRLLVL.

This clone was counted between two and nine times. The chain couples TRBV4-3 to TRBJ1-3; no clear D gene. V gave up 1 base and J gave up 4 bases, with 5 bases separating them. CDR3 length: 13 residues. Germline V gene lookup returns CDR1 LGHNA and CDR2 YSLEER. The CDR3 sequence is CASSQAQGNTIYF. The CDR3 DNA reads as TGCGCCAGCAGCCAAGCGCAGGGAAACACCATATATTTT.

The chain carries TRBV7-9 and TRBJ1-5; no definite D call. Deletions cut 1 base from V and 5 bases from J, with 6 bases between. Germline-derived CDR1 and CDR2 are SEHNR and FQNEAQ (reference sequence). The CDR3 has 13 amino acids. The CDR3 DNA reads as TGTGCCAGCAGCTTAGGGGCTGATCAGCCCCAGCATTTT. The encoded protein is CASSLGADQPQHF.

CDR3 in amino acids: CSVEGGAGDEKLFF. The CDR3 DNA reads TGCAGCGTTGAGGGTGGTGCAGGAGATGAAAAACTGTTTTTT. The chain recombines TRBV29-1 with TRBJ1-4; D gene unclear. CDR3 length equals 14 residues. The V end was cut by 3 bases, the J end by 6 bases, with 14 bases between. The germline V gene has CDR1 SQVTM and CDR2 ANQGSEA.

The chain has TRBV5-5 and TRBJ2-7; D possibly corresponds to TRBD2 (7 bases). V was trimmed by 2 bases and J by 4 bases, leaving 16 bases between them. Germline CDR1 is SGHKS and CDR2 is YYEKEE (reference sequence). The CDR3 length is 15 residues. The CDR3 sequence is CASSFSIGGLYEQYF. The CDR3 bases are TGTGCCAGCAGCTTTTCGATCGGGGGGCTGTACGAGCAGTACTTC.